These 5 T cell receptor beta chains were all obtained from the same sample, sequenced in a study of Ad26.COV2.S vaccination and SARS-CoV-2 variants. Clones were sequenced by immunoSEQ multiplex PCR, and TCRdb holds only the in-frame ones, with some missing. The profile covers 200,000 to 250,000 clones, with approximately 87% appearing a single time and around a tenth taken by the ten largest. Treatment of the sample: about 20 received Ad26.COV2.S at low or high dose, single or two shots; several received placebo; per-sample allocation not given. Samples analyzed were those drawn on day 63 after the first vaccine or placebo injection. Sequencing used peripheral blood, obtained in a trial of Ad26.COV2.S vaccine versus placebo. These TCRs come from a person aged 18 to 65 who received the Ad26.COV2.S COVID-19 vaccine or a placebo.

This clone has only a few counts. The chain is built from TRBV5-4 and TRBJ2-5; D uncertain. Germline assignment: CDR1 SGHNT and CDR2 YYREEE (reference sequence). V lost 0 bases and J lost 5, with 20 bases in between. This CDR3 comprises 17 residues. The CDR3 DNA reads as TGTGCCAGCAGCTTGGATGCCGGGCCCCGGTTGTGGGAGACCCAGTACTTC. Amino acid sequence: CASSLDAGPRLWETQYF.

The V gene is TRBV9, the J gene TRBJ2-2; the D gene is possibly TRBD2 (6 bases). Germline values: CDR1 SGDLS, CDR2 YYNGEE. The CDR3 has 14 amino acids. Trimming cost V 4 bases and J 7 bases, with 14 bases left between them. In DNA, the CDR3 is TGTGCCAGCAGCCCCGTTCGGGGGAACGGGGAGCTGTTTTTT. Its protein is CASSPVRGNGELFF.

CDR3 nucleotides: TGTGCCAGCAGTACCTTGACAGGGGTAAACGAGCAGTACTTC. As protein: CASSTLTGVNEQYF. The chain has TRBV6-6 and TRBJ2-7, with 8 bases matching TRBD1. The CDR3 has 14 residues. Germline V gene lookup returns CDR1 MNHNY and CDR2 SVGAGI (reference sequence). V trimming: 5 bases; J trimming: 5 bases; junction bases outside the gene matches: 8.

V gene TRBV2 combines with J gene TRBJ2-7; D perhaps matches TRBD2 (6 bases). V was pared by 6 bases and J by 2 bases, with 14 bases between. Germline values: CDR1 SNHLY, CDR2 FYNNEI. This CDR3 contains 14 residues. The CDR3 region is CASRRGLSTYEQYF. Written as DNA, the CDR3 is TGTGCCAGCAGGAGGGGACTCTCAACCTACGAGCAGTACTTC.

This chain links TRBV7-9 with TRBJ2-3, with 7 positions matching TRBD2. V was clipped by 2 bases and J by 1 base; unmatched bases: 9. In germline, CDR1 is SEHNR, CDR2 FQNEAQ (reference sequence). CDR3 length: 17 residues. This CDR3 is CASSLSGGGLRTDTQYF. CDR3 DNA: TGTGCCAGCAGCTTATCGGGGGGAGGTCTTCGCACAGATACGCAGTATTTT.